This T cell receptor beta chain originates from a study of shared clonotypes between healthy human individuals. In the CD4+ fraction, cells were divided into CD45RA+ naive and CD45RA-negative memory subsets. Note on this clone: Its cognate antigen is unknown.

Study findings and constraints: Four donors had around 5% of their naive CD4 clonotypes in common.

Several immunoSEQ plates held equal portions of the genomic DNA taken from each subset. Produced via immunoSEQ multiplex PCR; TCRdb's table is partial and in-frame only. Among over a million clones listed, around 74% were seen once. The germline gives CDR1 SGDLS, CDR2 YYNGEE. The CDR3 sequence is 19 residues long. The V gene end was trimmed by 3 bases and the J gene end by 4 bases; junction bases not matched to a gene: 14. This chain links TRBV9 with TRBJ2-1; 12 nucleotides align to TRBD2. The TCR comes from a man aged 18-30 years in good health. Sequenced material: memory CD4+ T cells sorted from blood. The subset was: CD45RA-negative fraction. Here the CDR3 DNA reads TGTGCCAGCAGCGCCAGAAGGCTAGCGGGAGGGATCAAGTACAATGAGCAGTTCTTC. Translated: CASSARRLAGGIKYNEQFF.